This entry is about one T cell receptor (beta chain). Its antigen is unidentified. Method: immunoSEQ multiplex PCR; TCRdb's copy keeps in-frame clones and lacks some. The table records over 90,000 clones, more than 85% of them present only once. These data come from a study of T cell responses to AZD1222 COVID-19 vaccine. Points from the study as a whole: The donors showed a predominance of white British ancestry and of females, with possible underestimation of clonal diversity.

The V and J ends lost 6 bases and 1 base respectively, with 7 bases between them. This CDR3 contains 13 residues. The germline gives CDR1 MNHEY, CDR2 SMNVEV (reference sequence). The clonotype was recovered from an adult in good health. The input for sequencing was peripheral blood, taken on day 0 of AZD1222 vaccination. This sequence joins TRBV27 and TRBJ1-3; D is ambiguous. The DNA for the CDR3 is TGTGCCAGCAGAACCGCGTCTGGAAACACCATATATTTT. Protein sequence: CASRTASGNTIYF.